Presented here are 14 T cell receptor beta chains from one specimen sequenced in a study of cytomegalovirus exposure and HLA in healthy donors. Sequenced by immunoSEQ multiplex PCR; TCRdb stores in-frame clones only, minus some. The sample lists more than 55,000 clones, roughly 94% occurring once. What was sequenced was PBMCs. These receptors were obtained from a woman in her late teens or twenties in good health and CMV-seronegative.

This chain uses TRBV10-3 with TRBJ1-1, with 9 bases fitting TRBD1. Germline CDR1 ENHRY, CDR2 SYGVKD. Trimming at V came to 0 bases and at J to 1 base, leaving 3 bases not matched to a gene. The CDR3 totals 16 residues. CDR3 DNA: TGTGCCATCAGTGAGTCGTTGGGACAGGGGAACACTGAAGCTTTCTTT. This sequence encodes CAISESLGQGNTEAFF.

V usage is TRBV7-3 and J usage is TRBJ2-3; D call uncertain. From germline, CDR1 is SGHTA and CDR2 FQGTGA. The CDR3 has 14 amino acids. V gave up 4 bases and J gave up 4 bases, with 12 bases separating them. The DNA for the CDR3 is TGTGCCAGCAGCTCCCGGCCGGGTCCAGATACGCAGTATTTT. Amino acid sequence: CASSSRPGPDTQYF.

This sequence joins TRBV7-2 and TRBJ2-1, with D perhaps TRBD1 (6 bases). V was cut by 2 bases and J by 3 bases, with 8 bases left in between. The CDR3 sequence is 14 residues long. Germline lookup yields CDR1 SGHTA and CDR2 FQGNSA. The DNA of the CDR3 is TGTGCCAGCAGCTTACCAGGGGTCTACAATGAGCAGTTCTTC. It specifies CASSLPGVYNEQFF.

The chain couples TRBV7-2 to TRBJ2-5; 14 bases are a match to TRBD2. Losses at the gene ends were 5 bases for V and 5 bases for J; bases not matched to a gene: 10. The germline gives CDR1 SGHTA, CDR2 FQGNSA. The CDR3 length is 17 residues. This chain's CDR3 is CASSPVVGLAGEETQYF. DNA for the CDR3: TGTGCCAGCAGCCCTGTGGTGGGACTAGCGGGGGAGGAGACCCAGTACTTC.

The CDR3 loop is CASSVGSGGSYNEQFF. DNA for the CDR3: TGTGCCAGCAGCGTAGGTAGCGGGGGCTCCTACAATGAGCAGTTCTTC. The V call is TRBV9, the J call TRBJ2-1; 9 nucleotides align to TRBD2. V dropped 0 bases and J dropped 0; count of bases not matched to a gene: 1. The CDR3 spans 16 residues. Germline CDR1 is SGDLS and CDR2 is YYNGEE. Based on the CDR3 plus reference TRBV9 and TRBJ2-1, the full variable domain is DSGVTQTPKHLITATGQRVTLRCSPRSGDLSVYWYQQSLDQGLQFLIQYYNGEERAKGNILERFSAQQFPDLHSELNLSSLELGDSALYFCASSVGSGGSYNEQFFGPGTRLTVL.

The gene calls are TRBV7-3 and TRBJ2-2; D possibly corresponds to TRBD1 (6 bases). Trimming took 5 bases from V and 8 from J, leaving 21 bases between them. CDR3 length equals 16 residues. The germline V gene has CDR1 SGHTA and CDR2 FQGTGA. CDR3 amino acids: CASSPNLRGVGGELFF. The DNA for the CDR3 is TGTGCCAGCAGCCCGAACCTCAGGGGTGTAGGAGGGGAGCTGTTTTTT.

The rearrangement links TRBV5-1 to TRBJ2-2, with D hard to call. Germline CDR1 SGHRS, CDR2 YFSETQ. The CDR3 spans 16 residues. V was pared by 2 bases and J by 3 bases, with 14 bases between. In DNA, the CDR3 is TGCGCCAGCAGCTTAGTACAGACGGTTTACACCGGGGAGCTGTTTTTT. Protein product: CASSLVQTVYTGELFF.

The rearrangement joins TRBV6-1 to TRBJ1-5; D might be TRBD1 (5 bases). The CDR3 runs to 12 residues. Per germline, CDR1 MNHNS and CDR2 SASEGT. With 6 bases removed from V and 6 bases from J, the gap between germline ends came to 9 bases. CDR3 sequence (DNA): TGTGCCAGCAGCACCGGGGGTCAGCCCCAGCATTTT. Residues: CASSTGGQPQHF.

The gene calls are TRBV4-2 and TRBJ2-1; D remains unclear. Germline assignment: CDR1 LGHNA and CDR2 YNFKEQ. The CDR3 runs 15 residues. V was shortened by 0 bases and J by 3 bases, with 9 bases between the two germline ends. The DNA of the CDR3 is TGTGCCAGCAGCCAAGACCTGGGCGACTACAATGAGCAGTTCTTC. It codes for CASSQDLGDYNEQFF.

The rearrangement uses TRBV7-9 and TRBJ1-2, with D uncertain. V was shortened by 5 bases and J by 7 bases, with 11 bases between the two germline ends. The CDR3 loop spans 12 amino acids. In germline, CDR1 is SEHNR, CDR2 FQNEAQ (reference sequence). The CDR3 DNA sequence: TGTGCCAGCAGCCCTGGTCTAGGTGGCTACACCTTC. Translating it yields CASSPGLGGYTF.

The rearrangement links TRBV2 to TRBJ2-3; 8 nucleotides align to TRBD2. The CDR3 is 15 amino acids. Losses at the gene ends were 2 bases for V and 9 bases for J; bases not matched to a gene: 10. CDR1 is SNHLY, CDR2 FYNNEI, per germline. CDR3 bases: TGTGCCAGCAGTGAACTAGCGGGTGCCCAGGGGACGCAGTATTTT. The encoded protein is CASSELAGAQGTQYF.

This clone was found a few times. The rearrangement uses TRBV6-1 and TRBJ1-4; no definite D call. Germline V gene lookup returns CDR1 MNHNS and CDR2 SASEGT. V was cut by 6 bases and J by 10 bases, with 12 bases left in between. The CDR3 runs 12 residues. The CDR3 DNA reads TGTGCCAGCAGGGAATTAGGCGGAAAACTGTTTTTT. Its protein product is CASRELGGKLFF.

This clone was recorded once. The V and J genes are TRBV2 and TRBJ2-1; TRBD1 might be the D (5 bases). CDR3 length: 15 residues. From germline, CDR1 is SNHLY and CDR2 FYNNEI. Trimming removed 4 bases at V and 0 bases at J, with 10 bases between. CDR3 DNA sequence: TGTGCCAGCAGTGCTGACAGATCCTCCTACAATGAGCAGTTCTTC. Protein: CASSADRSSYNEQFF.

This sequence joins TRBV5-1 and TRBJ1-2, with 10 bases identical to TRBD1. CDR1 is SGHRS and CDR2 is YFSETQ in the germline V gene. The CDR3 is 15 amino acids. V lost 4 bases, J lost 0 bases, and 3 bases stayed unmatched. This CDR3 is CASSPGTGANYGYTF. DNA of the CDR3: TGCGCCAGCAGCCCGGGGACAGGGGCTAACTATGGCTACACCTTC.